The clone carrying this T cell receptor beta chain occurred many times. The antigen remains unidentified. This specimen comes from a study of early T cells in non-severe SARS-CoV-2 infection. Points from the study as a whole: Anti-spike CD8 responses were favored in VDJdb matching, and private and CD4 specificities were missed.

The length of the CDR3 is 13 residues. V was cut by 5 bases and J by 6 bases, with 10 bases left in between. CDR1 and CDR2 (germline): WSHSY, SAAADI. Attachment of unique molecular identifiers was made to individual cDNA molecules. TCRdb passed the 5' RACE reads through MiXCR, listing each CDR3 protein once. The sample has tens of thousands of distinct CDR3 sequences, about 9% seen once; the top ten hold 15% to 19%. The clonotype originates from an adult who was a healthcare worker with PCR-confirmed SARS-CoV-2 infection or an uninfected control (not recorded which). The sample consisted of whole blood, taken at baseline. The chain employs TRBV10-2 and TRBJ2-2, with D perhaps TRBD1 or TRBD2 (5 bases each). CDR3 coding DNA: TGCGCCAGCAGTTCAGGGACGGCCGGGGAGCTGTTTTTT. It is translated as CASSSGTAGELFF.